The 16 T cell receptor beta chains listed next were all sequenced from one sample in a study of T cell responses to AZD1222 COVID-19 vaccine. Generated by immunoSEQ multiplex PCR, the TCRdb table keeps only in-frame clones and is missing some. The table records about 81,000 clones, approximately 90% of them present only once. The sequencing here drew on peripheral blood, taken 28 days after the second AZD1222 dose. These receptors all stem from an adult who received the AZD1222 COVID-19 vaccine.

About this clone: One junction end disagrees with the germline gene, perhaps due to a read error. The rearrangement uses TRBV24-1 and TRBJ1-4; no clear D gene. The CDR3 has 13 residues. Germline V CDR1 and CDR2: KGHDR, SFDVKD. The CDR3 sequence: CATSDSTDEKLFF. As DNA, the CDR3 is TGTGCCACCAGTGATTCAACTGATGAAAAACTGTTTTTT.

This clone has a handful of counts. The V and J genes are TRBV10-3 and TRBJ1-3; tentatively, D is TRBD1 (5 bases). CDR3 length: 14 residues. Between the trimmed V and J ends, which lost 10 bases and 4 bases, there was a span of 17 bases. Germline assignment: CDR1 ENHRY and CDR2 SYGVKD. CDR3 DNA sequence: TGTGCCACCGTTCCCGGGACCTCCGGAAACACCATATATTTT. Translated: CATVPGTSGNTIYF.

The V gene is TRBV18, the J gene TRBJ2-1; tentative D call: TRBD1 (5 bases). CDR3 length: 13 residues. Trimming shortened V by 4 bases and J by 4 bases, and 8 bases separated the two germline ends. In germline, CDR1 is KGHSH, CDR2 LQKENI. The CDR3 here is CASSQDTYNEQFF. The CDR3 DNA follows: TGTGCCAGCTCACAGGACACTTACAATGAGCAGTTCTTC. Variable domain in full (rest from reference TRBV18 and TRBJ2-1): NAGVMQNPRHLVRRRGQEARLRCSPMKGHSHVYWYRQLPEEGLKFMVYLQKENIIDESGMPKERFSAEFPKEGPSILRIQQVVRGDSAAYFCASSQDTYNEQFFGPGTRLTVL.

This chain connects TRBV9 to TRBJ1-4; unclear D gene. Germline CDR1 and CDR2: SGDLS and YYNGEE. V was cut by 4 bases and J by 7 bases, with 20 bases left in between. This CDR3 contains 16 residues. This CDR3 is CASSKGRALLGEKLFF. The CDR3 nucleotides read TGTGCCAGCAGCAAAGGCCGGGCCCTTCTTGGTGAAAAACTGTTTTTT.

J is TRBJ1-1 and V is TRBV5-4; D is unresolved. The CDR3 covers 15 residues. The V gene's germline CDR1 is SGHNT and CDR2 YYREEE (reference sequence). Trimming stripped 4 bases from V and 0 bases from J, with 13 bases between. The CDR3 sequence is CASSHRGNLNTEAFF. The CDR3 DNA follows: TGTGCCAGCAGCCACCGGGGTAACCTGAACACTGAAGCTTTCTTT.

This clone was seen once. The rearrangement links TRBV6-1 to TRBJ2-7; 8 bases are shared with TRBD1. This CDR3 contains 16 residues. Germline V CDR1 and CDR2: MNHNS, SASEGT. Unmatched junction bases numbered 18, after V lost 8 bases and J lost 6 bases. The DNA of the CDR3 is TGTGCCAGCCGTGGGACCAGGACAGGGTTTAATTTCGAGCAGTACTTC. Protein: CASRGTRTGFNFEQYF.

The CDR3 region is CASSHPRGVSQFF. The DNA for the CDR3 is TGTGCCAGCAGCCATCCTAGGGGGGTTTCACAGTTCTTC. The chain employs TRBV3-1 (or the pseudogene TRBV3-2) and TRBJ2-1, with D perhaps being TRBD1 or TRBD2 (6 bases each). Trimming pared 3 bases from V and 13 bases from J, leaving 16 bases between. Looked up from germline, CDR1 is LGHDT and CDR2 is YNNKEL (reference sequence). The CDR3 contains 13 residues.

This clone was seen only once. The chain couples TRBV12-3 or TRBV12-4 to TRBJ1-1, with no clear D. The CDR3 runs to 12 residues. V was cut by 4 bases and J by 11 bases, with 14 bases left in between. The chain's CDR3 is CASSSGPRGAFF. In DNA form, the CDR3 reads TGTGCCAGCAGTTCCGGGCCACGCGGTGCTTTCTTT.

The V gene is TRBV7-8, the J gene TRBJ2-7; TRBD2 matches 8 bases. CDR1 and CDR2 from the germline V gene are SGHVS and FQNEAQ. The CDR3 runs to 16 residues. J was trimmed by 2 bases and V by 1 base; bases with no gene match: 7. CDR3 in amino acids: CASSLGGTRGTYEQYF. For the CDR3, the DNA is TGTGCCAGCAGCTTAGGCGGGACTAGGGGAACCTACGAGCAGTACTTC.

This clone appeared a few times. The chain has TRBV3-1 (or the pseudogene TRBV3-2) and TRBJ2-1; TRBD2 matches at 10 bases. The CDR3 is 18 residues long. Looked up from germline, CDR1 is LGHDT and CDR2 is YNNKEL (reference sequence). J gave up 6 bases and V 1 base, and 12 bases lay outside the gene matches. The CDR3 sequence is CASSQGEGPSGSPNEQFF. The CDR3 DNA reads as TGTGCCAGCAGCCAAGGAGAAGGGCCTAGCGGGAGTCCCAATGAGCAGTTCTTC.

The chain carries TRBV7-6 and TRBJ2-2; 8 bases agree with TRBD2. The CDR3 covers 15 residues. V lost 5 bases and J lost 2; bases outside the gene matches: 4. Germline V CDR1 and CDR2: SGHVS, FNYEAQ. In nucleotides, the CDR3 is TGTGCCAGCAGCGCGAGCGGGAGTAACACCGGGGAGCTGTTTTTT. It codes for CASSASGSNTGELFF.

The chain joins TRBV7-6 to TRBJ1-3; D is uncertain. Deletions cut 6 bases from V and 3 bases from J, with 9 bases between. CDR1 SGHVS and CDR2 FNYEAQ come from the germline V gene. This CDR3 is built from 13 residues. The CDR3 sequence: CASRQVSGNTIYF. CDR3 nucleotide sequence: TGTGCCAGCAGGCAAGTTAGTGGAAACACCATATATTTT.

The V and J genes are TRBV28 and TRBJ1-1; D not certain. CDR3 length: 14 residues. CDR1 MDHEN and CDR2 SYDVKM come from the germline V gene. V was cut by 6 bases and J by 4 bases, with 15 bases left in between. For the CDR3, the DNA is TGTGCCAGCAGCCCCGGTTGGAGGGCCACTGAAGCTTTCTTT. Amino acid sequence: CASSPGWRATEAFF.

This clone was recorded once. This sequence joins TRBV6-5 and TRBJ1-6; no reliable D call. The germline V gene encodes CDR1 MNHEY and CDR2 SVGAGI. V lost 11 bases, J lost 1 base, and 9 bases lay in between. The length of the CDR3 is 13 residues. The CDR3 loop is CASGMSYNSPLHF. Here the CDR3 DNA reads TGTGCCTCCGGGATGTCCTATAATTCACCCCTCCACTTT.

The chain carries TRBV7-3 and TRBJ2-1, with TRBD2 matching over 10 bases. The CDR3 spans 15 residues. Germline lookup yields CDR1 SGHTA and CDR2 FQGTGA. The junction had 8 bases not matched to a gene; V was cut back by 3 bases and J by 9 bases. The CDR3 loop reads CASSFQAGGRGEQFF. The DNA of the CDR3 is TGTGCCAGCAGCTTCCAAGCGGGAGGGAGGGGTGAGCAGTTCTTC.

V usage is TRBV3-1 (or the pseudogene TRBV3-2) and J usage is TRBJ2-3, with D maybe TRBD1 (6 bases). The CDR3 totals 13 residues. V lost 4 bases and J 6 bases, leaving 11 bases between the germline ends. Per the germline V gene, CDR1 is LGHDT and CDR2 is YNNKEL (reference sequence). CDR3 amino acids: CASSLYRADTQYF. As DNA, the CDR3 is TGTGCCAGCAGCCTCTACAGGGCCGATACGCAGTATTTT.